These 23 T cell receptor beta chains were all obtained from the same sample, sequenced in a study of response to subunit inactivated influenza vaccine. TCRdb re-analysed the RT-PCR reads in MiXCR, keeping a single row per CDR3 protein. The table shows a few hundred thousand distinct CDR3 sequences, with 9.5% to 13% occurring only once. Sequenced material: PBMCs from blood, taken 40 to 50 days after vaccination. The receptor source for this set is a man aged 50-59 years who received an inactivated influenza vaccine.

This clonotype appeared a few times. The rearrangement links TRBV21-1 to TRBJ2-5; the table's TRBD1 call for D was not verified on the DNA. TRBV21-1 is classified as a pseudogene. The CDR3 sequence is 14 residues long. The CDR3 spells CASSKNPGKETQYF. DNA of the CDR3: TGTGCCAGCAGCAAAAATCCGGGCAAAGAGACCCAGTACTTC.

This clonotype was detected many times. The chain combines TRBV28 with TRBJ2-1; TRBD2 aligns across 10 bases. The germline CDR1 and CDR2 sequences are MDHEN and SYDVKM. V shed 3 bases and J 5 bases; nucleotides not matched to a gene: 4. This CDR3 is built from 15 residues. CDR3 region: CASSFSGRVHNEQFF. The CDR3 coding sequence is TGTGCCAGCAGTTTCAGCGGGAGGGTCCACAATGAGCAGTTCTTC.

This clonotype has just a few counts. The chain is built from TRBV6-2 or TRBV6-3 and TRBJ2-2; D unclear. Trimming pared 7 bases from V and 1 base from J, leaving 13 bases between. This CDR3 is 15 amino acids long. Germline V gives CDR1 MNHEY, CDR2 SVGEGT. CDR3 bases: TGTGCCAGCACCGAACCCCTCCTGAACACCGGGGAGCTGTTTTTT. This sequence encodes CASTEPLLNTGELFF.

This clonotype was observed many times. The chain combines TRBV6-1 with TRBJ2-7; 9 positions agree with TRBD2. Trimming removed 8 bases from V and 1 base from J; junction bases left unmatched: 3. Germline CDR1 is MNHNS and CDR2 is SASEGT. This CDR3 is 13 amino acids long. The CDR3 nucleotides read TGTGCCAGCCGACTAGCGGAGTCCTACGAGCAGTACTTC. This codes for CASRLAESYEQYF.

At least ten counts were recorded for this clonotype. This chain connects TRBV5-1 to TRBJ2-3; the match to TRBD1 covers 7 bases. The germline CDR1 and CDR2 sequences are SGHRS and YFSETQ. This CDR3 has 12 amino acids. J was trimmed by 4 bases and V by 4 bases; bases with no gene match: 0. The CDR3 region has the DNA TGCGCCAGCAGCCAGGGGGCAGATACGCAGTATTTT. Amino acid sequence: CASSQGADTQYF.

V gene TRBV18 combines with J gene TRBJ1-1; a weak D match, TRBD1 (5 bases). V gave up 0 bases and J gave up 1 base, with 9 bases separating them. The germline CDR1 and CDR2 sequences are KGHSH and LQKENI. The CDR3 loop spans 15 amino acids. The CDR3 region has the DNA TGTGCCAGCTCACCACCGGGACGGCGGAACACTGAAGCTTTCTTT. It codes for CASSPPGRRNTEAFF.

Many counts were recorded for this clonotype. The chain carries TRBV20-1 and TRBJ2-7; 7 bases align to TRBD1. Germline-derived CDR1 and CDR2 are DFQATT and SNEGSKA (reference sequence). With 2 bases clipped from V and 3 bases from J, the junction kept 1 base outside the gene matches. This CDR3 is built from 12 residues. The CDR3 protein is CSARQGVYEQYF. CDR3 sequence (DNA): TGCAGTGCTAGACAGGGGGTCTACGAGCAGTACTTC.

This clonotype occurred many times. The V call is TRBV7-2, the J call TRBJ2-1, with D maybe TRBD1 (5 bases). The CDR3 has 15 amino acids. Germline values: CDR1 SGHTA, CDR2 FQGNSA. Trimming cost V 4 bases and J 5 bases, with 15 bases left between them. The CDR3 sequence is CASSWGMELHNEQFF. The CDR3 nucleotides read TGTGCCAGCAGCTGGGGCATGGAATTGCACAATGAGCAGTTCTTC.

This clonotype is a singleton in its sample. The chain uses TRBV3-1 and TRBJ2-7, with D possibly TRBD1 on 5 matching bases. The germline CDR1 and CDR2 sequences are LGHDT and YNNKEL (reference sequence). V lost 1 base to trimming and J lost 2 bases, with 12 bases between them. The CDR3 spans 15 residues. CDR3: CASSQGAGYTYEQYF. The CDR3 DNA reads as TGTGCCAGCAGCCAAGGGGCAGGGTACACCTACGAGCAGTACTTC.

The chain carries TRBV12-3 or TRBV12-4 and TRBJ1-1; D possibly corresponds to TRBD1 (6 bases). This CDR3 has 16 residues. Trimming took 6 bases from V and 0 from J, leaving 17 bases between them. In nucleotides, the CDR3 is TGTGCCAGCAGACTACCCACAGGGAACATGAACACTGAAGCTTTCTTT. Amino acids: CASRLPTGNMNTEAFF.

Only a few counts were recorded for this clonotype. The V call is TRBV29-1, the J call TRBJ1-1; no firm D call. Germline CDR1 is SQVTM and CDR2 is ANQGSEA. The CDR3 consists of 13 residues. With 5 bases removed from V and 1 base from J, the gap between germline ends came to 11 bases. The CDR3 region is CSVSGGSNTEAFF. CDR3 coding DNA: TGCAGCGTTAGCGGCGGATCGAACACTGAAGCTTTCTTT.

The chain carries TRBV7-6 and TRBJ1-2; D remains ambiguous. The CDR3 consists of 14 residues. The V and J ends lost 4 bases and 4 bases respectively, with 13 bases between them. Germline V gene data show CDR1 as SGHVS and CDR2 as FNYEAQ. CDR3 in DNA: TGTGCCAGCAGCTCCGACCCAGGTTTCTATGGCTACACCTTC. It codes for CASSSDPGFYGYTF.

This clonotype was observed a handful of times. The rearrangement links TRBV6-1 to TRBJ1-2, with TRBD1 identical over 10 bases. This CDR3 comprises 14 residues. The ends lost 6 bases at V and 7 bases at J; junction bases unmatched: 8. CDR1 is MNHNS and CDR2 is SASEGT in the germline V gene. The CDR3 spells CASSRTGGIGGYTF. DNA for the CDR3: TGTGCCAGCAGCAGGACAGGGGGAATCGGTGGCTACACCTTC.

Only a few counts were recorded for this clonotype. The rearrangement links TRBV20-1 to TRBJ2-1; possible D gene TRBD2, 7 bases. Between the trimmed V and J ends, which lost 6 bases and 7 bases, there was a span of 19 bases. The CDR3 has 14 amino acids. The germline V gene has CDR1 DFQATT and CDR2 SNEGSKA (reference sequence). In DNA, the CDR3 is TGCAGTGCGACATGGCGGGGGCTTTGGAATGAGCAGTTCTTC. Protein: CSATWRGLWNEQFF.

This clonotype was seen only a few times. This chain connects TRBV7-6 to TRBJ2-1; TRBD2 aligns across 9 bases. Germline V gene sequence: CDR1 SGHVS, CDR2 FNYEAQ. Trimming removed 1 base from V and 10 bases from J; junction bases left unmatched: 5. CDR3 size: 14 residues. DNA of the CDR3: TGTGCCAGCAGCTTAGGGACTAGCGCGAACGAGCAGTTCTTC. Translation gives CASSLGTSANEQFF.

V and J are TRBV15 and TRBJ2-5; 14 bases agree with TRBD2. The CDR3 totals 21 residues. J was trimmed by 4 bases and V by 0 bases; bases with no gene match: 16. Germline CDR1 reads LNHNV; CDR2 reads YYDKDF (reference sequence). In DNA, the CDR3 is TGTGCCACCAGCAGAGATCCAGGGACTAGCGGGGGAGGTTGGAGAGGAGAGACCCAGTACTTC. The encoded protein is CATSRDPGTSGGGWRGETQYF.

The chain carries TRBV4-1 and TRBJ2-1, with unresolved D. CDR1 is MGHRA, CDR2 YSYEKL, per germline. This CDR3 has 13 residues. V gave up 5 bases and J gave up 3 bases, with 8 bases separating them. CDR3 amino acids: CASSRKGYNEQFF. CDR3 coding DNA: TGCGCCAGCAGCAGAAAGGGCTACAATGAGCAGTTCTTC.

This chain links TRBV20-1 with TRBJ2-5, with 8 nucleotides matching TRBD1. The germline CDR1 and CDR2 sequences are DFQATT and SNEGSKA (reference sequence). This CDR3 region has 14 residues. With 6 bases clipped from V and 4 bases from J, the junction kept 10 bases outside the gene matches. CDR3 sequence reads: CSAGPAGGAETQYF. DNA of the CDR3: TGCAGTGCAGGCCCGGCAGGGGGCGCAGAGACCCAGTACTTC.

This chain uses TRBV4-2 with TRBJ1-4; 9 bases align to TRBD1. CDR1 and CDR2 (germline): LGHNA, YNFKEQ. J lost 7 bases, V lost 0 bases, and 6 bases had no gene match. This CDR3 comprises 16 residues. DNA of the CDR3: TGTGCCAGCAGCCAAGATGGGGGACAGGGCCCTGAAAAACTGTTTTTT. Protein: CASSQDGGQGPEKLFF.

This clonotype was counted at least ten times. The chain joins TRBV12-3 or TRBV12-4 to TRBJ2-1; D is perhaps TRBD1 or TRBD2 (5 bases each). V gave up 5 bases and J gave up 4 bases, with 12 bases separating them. The CDR3 has 14 residues. The CDR3 DNA follows: TGTGCCAGCAGTGTACCCAGGGAGTACAATGAGCAGTTCTTC. Translated: CASSVPREYNEQFF.

In its sample, this clonotype was seen many times. The rearrangement links TRBV28 to TRBJ2-1, with 10 positions matching TRBD2. V lost 6 bases to trimming and J lost 2 bases; unmatched junction nucleotides: 7. Per the germline V gene, CDR1 is MDHEN and CDR2 is SYDVKM. This CDR3 is 16 amino acids long. CDR3 loop: CASRKAGGIAYNEQFF. The CDR3 coding sequence is TGTGCCAGCAGAAAAGCGGGGGGGATCGCCTACAATGAGCAGTTCTTC.

This clonotype was counted a few times. V is TRBV19 and J is TRBJ2-7, with D perhaps matching TRBD1 (6 bases). Germline assignment: CDR1 LNHDA and CDR2 SQIVND (reference sequence). Trimming shortened V by 4 bases and J by 4 bases, and 20 bases separated the two germline ends. The CDR3 covers 16 residues. The CDR3 DNA reads as TGTGCCAGTAGTAGATCCGGGACAATACCTTCGTACGAGCAGTACTTC. As protein: CASSRSGTIPSYEQYF.

This clonotype has only a few counts. The J gene is TRBJ2-7, the V gene TRBV29-1; D is ambiguous. The CDR3 totals 10 residues. V was pared by 7 bases and J by 3 bases, with 7 bases between. CDR1 SQVTM and CDR2 ANQGSEA come from the germline V gene. CDR3 DNA: TGCAGCGCTCTAGGCTACGAGCAGTACTTC. This codes for CSALGYEQYF.